These 27 T cell receptor beta chains share one sample of origin, sequenced in a study of T cell responses to AZD1222 COVID-19 vaccine. Data came from immunoSEQ multiplex PCR; TCRdb stores just in-frame clones and leaves some out. Of about 110,000 clones listed, over 80% are singletons. Sequenced material: peripheral blood, taken 28 days after the second AZD1222 dose. The receptors shown here come from an adult who received the AZD1222 COVID-19 vaccine.

CDR3 amino acids: CASSPRTNEKLFF. CDR3 nucleotide sequence: TGTGCCAGCAGCCCTCGGACCAATGAAAAACTGTTTTTT. This chain connects TRBV7-9 to TRBJ1-4; no firm D call. From germline, CDR1 is SEHNR and CDR2 FQNEAQ (reference sequence). The germline V and J ends were trimmed by 5 bases and 5 bases, with 9 bases remaining between them. The CDR3 extends over 13 amino acids.

V is TRBV28 and J is TRBJ1-2, with TRBD1 matching 9 bases. Germline V gene lookup returns CDR1 MDHEN and CDR2 SYDVKM. The CDR3 covers 15 residues. Losses at the gene ends were 4 bases for V and 7 bases for J; bases not matched to a gene: 10. The CDR3 nucleotides read TGTGCCAGCAGTTACCAACAGGGGGCGGTTGTTGGCTACACCTTC. Translated, it gives CASSYQQGAVVGYTF.

The chain combines TRBV6-4 with TRBJ1-5; 8 positions agree with TRBD1. Unmatched junction bases numbered 6, after V lost 4 bases and J lost 7 bases. This CDR3 comprises 14 residues. CDR1 and CDR2 from the germline V gene are MRHNA and SNTAGT. This CDR3 is CASSVTGGSQPQHF. The CDR3 DNA reads TGTGCCAGCAGTGTAACAGGGGGATCCCAGCCCCAGCATTTT.

The V gene is TRBV6-2 or TRBV6-3, the J gene TRBJ2-7; TRBD1 might be the D (5 bases). The CDR3 extends over 15 amino acids. Trimming pared 0 bases from V and 2 bases from J, leaving 11 bases between. Looked up from germline, CDR1 is MNHEY and CDR2 is SVGEGT. The CDR3 spells CASSYSRQQAYEQYF. Here the CDR3 DNA reads TGTGCCAGCAGTTACTCGAGGCAACAGGCCTACGAGCAGTACTTC.

The chain combines TRBV20-1 with TRBJ2-2; weak D call: TRBD1 (8 bases). The CDR3 covers 14 residues. V was trimmed by 3 bases and J by 5 bases, leaving 13 bases between them. CDR1 is DFQATT and CDR2 is SNEGSKA in the germline V gene (reference sequence). CDR3 DNA: TGCAGTGCTAGTGACAGGGGAGGGACCGGGGAGCTGTTTTTT. Protein: CSASDRGGTGELFF.

V gene TRBV5-1 combines with J gene TRBJ1-6; D perhaps matches TRBD1 (6 bases). The CDR3 has 15 residues. V gave up 5 bases and J gave up 4 bases, with 13 bases separating them. Germline CDR1 SGHRS, CDR2 YFSETQ. This CDR3 reads CASSFSGEYNSPLHF. The CDR3 region has the DNA TGCGCCAGCAGTTTCTCAGGGGAGTATAATTCACCCCTCCACTTT.

The J gene is TRBJ1-5, the V gene TRBV20-1; 7 positions match TRBD1. The CDR3 extends over 14 amino acids. V lost 3 bases and J lost 4; bases outside the gene matches: 6. CDR1 is DFQATT and CDR2 is SNEGSKA in the germline V gene (reference sequence). The CDR3 sequence: CSASSGGGNQPQHF. CDR3 nucleotides: TGCAGTGCTAGTTCAGGGGGGGGTAATCAGCCCCAGCATTTT.

This chain uses TRBV2 with TRBJ1-2; D perhaps matches TRBD1 (6 bases). The germline gives CDR1 SNHLY, CDR2 FYNNEI. V lost 5 bases and J 2 bases, leaving 12 bases between the germline ends. The CDR3 runs to 14 residues. The CDR3 sequence is CASSRDTQNYGYTF. CDR3 coding DNA: TGTGCCAGCAGTAGGGACACCCAGAACTATGGCTACACCTTC.

The chain employs TRBV11-2 and TRBJ2-7; D perhaps matches TRBD2 (7 bases). The V gene lost 1 base and the J gene lost 3 bases, with 13 bases spanning the gap. The CDR3 sequence is 15 residues long. CDR1 is SGHAT and CDR2 is FQNNGV in the germline V gene. The CDR3 DNA reads TGTGCCAGCAGCTTAGCTGGACTAGGGGGCTACGAGCAGTACTTC. Its protein product is CASSLAGLGGYEQYF.

This rearrangement joins TRBV3-1 (or the pseudogene TRBV3-2) to TRBJ1-6, with D perhaps matching TRBD1 (5 bases). CDR1 is LGHDT, CDR2 YNNKEL, per germline (reference sequence). V was cut by 4 bases and J by 5 bases, with 18 bases left in between. There are 17 residues in the CDR3. The CDR3 loop is CASSPATGTANNSPLHF. DNA of the CDR3: TGTGCCAGCAGCCCAGCCACCGGGACTGCGAATAATTCACCCCTCCACTTT.

The V and J genes are TRBV6-5 and TRBJ1-1; weak D call: TRBD1 (5 bases). Germline V lookup: CDR1 MNHEY, CDR2 SVGAGI. The CDR3 covers 12 residues. V shed 10 bases and J shed 4 bases, with 13 bases lying between them. In nucleotides, the CDR3 is TGTGCCACCCGGGTTGGGGGCACTGAAGCTTTCTTT. This gives the protein CATRVGGTEAFF.

The chain couples TRBV6-5 to TRBJ1-2; D remains ambiguous. V lost 8 bases and J lost 4, with 20 bases in between. The CDR3 is made up of 15 amino acids. Germline lookup yields CDR1 MNHEY and CDR2 SVGAGI. The CDR3 region has the DNA TGTGCCAGCTCGGAATCCCCATCACTCTTCTATGGCTACACCTTC. It is translated as CASSESPSLFYGYTF.

The rearrangement joins TRBV12-5 to TRBJ2-2, with D hard to call. The V end lost 4 bases, the J end lost 4 bases, and 7 bases lay between the germline ends. The CDR3 spans 13 residues. Germline assignment: CDR1 LGHNT and CDR2 FRNRAP. Written as DNA, the CDR3 is TGTGCTAGTGGTTCGATCTCCACCGGGGAGCTGTTTTTT. Its protein is CASGSISTGELFF.

This clone has just one count. The J gene is TRBJ2-2, the V gene TRBV9, with TRBD2 matching 13 bases. V shed 4 bases, J shed 8 bases, and the junction held 5 bases outside the gene matches. CDR3 length equals 15 residues. Germline V gene sequence: CDR1 SGDLS, CDR2 YYNGEE. The CDR3 loop reads CASSTRTSGGGELFF. DNA for the CDR3: TGTGCCAGCAGCACCCGGACTAGCGGGGGTGGGGAGCTGTTTTTT. Looking up the rest from reference TRBV9 and TRBJ2-2 gives the full variable domain: DSGVTQTPKHLITATGQRVTLRCSPRSGDLSVYWYQQSLDQGLQFLIQYYNGEERAKGNILERFSAQQFPDLHSELNLSSLELGDSALYFCASSTRTSGGGELFFGEGSRLTVL.

The chain has TRBV3-1 (or the pseudogene TRBV3-2) and TRBJ1-3; 7 bases are shared with TRBD1. The V gene end was trimmed by 1 base and the J gene end by 2 bases; junction bases not matched to a gene: 5. The CDR3 loop spans 16 amino acids. Germline CDR1 is LGHDT and CDR2 is YNNKEL (reference sequence). CDR3 nucleotide sequence: TGTGCCAGCAGCCAAGCCCGCACAGGGGCTGGAAACACCATATATTTT. The encoded protein is CASSQARTGAGNTIYF.

The gene calls are TRBV15 and TRBJ2-1; either TRBD1 or TRBD2 may supply D (6 bases each). The length of the CDR3 is 16 residues. V was pared by 8 bases and J by 0 bases, with 17 bases between. Germline loops: CDR1 LNHNV, CDR2 YYDKDF (reference sequence). The CDR3 loop reads CATRGGSRSSYNEQFF. In nucleotides, the CDR3 is TGTGCCACCCGAGGGGGGTCGAGAAGCTCCTACAATGAGCAGTTCTTC. Full variable domain (missing parts from reference TRBV15 and TRBJ2-1): DAMVIQNPRYQVTQFGKPVTLSCSQTLNHNVMYWYQQKSSQAPKLLFHYYDKDFNNEADTPDNFQSRRPNTSFCFLDIRSPGLGDTAMYLCATRGGSRSSYNEQFFGPGTRLTVL.

This clone was recorded only once. The rearrangement uses TRBV3-1 (or the pseudogene TRBV3-2) and TRBJ2-7; a possible D gene is TRBD1 (7 bases). The CDR3 runs to 16 residues. The V gene's germline CDR1 is LGHDT and CDR2 YNNKEL (reference sequence). The V gene lost 3 bases and the J gene lost 1 base, with 16 bases spanning the gap. The chain's CDR3 is CASSQYGGGQSYEQYF. CDR3 coding DNA: TGTGCCAGCAGCCAGTACGGAGGGGGACAGTCCTACGAGCAGTACTTC.

V and J are TRBV27 and TRBJ2-1; D unclear. Trimming pared 3 bases from V and 6 bases from J, leaving 6 bases between. Per the germline V gene, CDR1 is MNHEY and CDR2 is SMNVEV (reference sequence). The CDR3 runs 12 residues. The CDR3 reads CASSLGGNEQFF. CDR3 in DNA: TGTGCCAGCAGTTTGGGCGGCAATGAGCAGTTCTTC.

This rearrangement joins TRBV15 to TRBJ1-1; D call uncertain. The CDR3 is 12 amino acids. Per the germline V gene, CDR1 is LNHNV and CDR2 is YYDKDF (reference sequence). Trimming took 0 bases from V and 8 from J, leaving 7 bases between them. CDR3 amino acids: CATSRDHAEAFF. In nucleotides, the CDR3 is TGTGCCACCAGCAGAGACCACGCCGAAGCTTTCTTT. The whole variable domain, filled in from reference TRBV15 and TRBJ1-1, reads DAMVIQNPRYQVTQFGKPVTLSCSQTLNHNVMYWYQQKSSQAPKLLFHYYDKDFNNEADTPDNFQSRRPNTSFCFLDIRSPGLGDTAMYLCATSRDHAEAFFGQGTRLTVV.

This chain links TRBV6-5 with TRBJ1-6; TRBD1 matches 9 bases. CDR1 is MNHEY and CDR2 is SVGAGI in the germline V gene. This CDR3 spans 16 amino acids. V shed 0 bases and J 9 bases; nucleotides not matched to a gene: 6. CDR3 protein: CASSYSAGQGRSPLHF. The CDR3 coding sequence is TGTGCCAGCAGTTACTCAGCGGGACAGGGTCGTTCACCCCTCCACTTT.

This clone has a single count. This chain links TRBV15 with TRBJ2-7; D gene unclear. The germline V gene has CDR1 LNHNV and CDR2 YYDKDF (reference sequence). The V gene lost 4 bases and the J gene lost 3 bases, with 10 bases spanning the gap. This CDR3 has 13 amino acids. CDR3 in amino acids: CATSTPLSYEQYF. In nucleotides, the CDR3 is TGTGCCACCAGCACACCCCTCAGCTACGAGCAGTACTTC.

The CDR3 protein is CASSPPTSGRAKNIQYF. The CDR3 region has the DNA TGCGCCAGCAGCCCCCCGACTAGCGGGAGAGCCAAAAACATTCAGTACTTC. The V call is TRBV4-1, the J call TRBJ2-4, with 12 nucleotides matching TRBD2. CDR3 size: 17 residues. From germline, CDR1 is MGHRA and CDR2 YSYEKL. V gave up 4 bases and J gave up 0 bases; unmatched junction bases: 4.

This chain connects TRBV27 to TRBJ2-5, with D maybe TRBD2 (5 bases). Between the trimmed V and J ends, which lost 6 bases and 2 bases, there was a span of 13 bases. Germline V gives CDR1 MNHEY, CDR2 SMNVEV (reference sequence). CDR3 length: 14 amino acids. As DNA, the CDR3 is TGTGCCAGCAGAAAGTTCGGGGTACAAGAGACCCAGTACTTC. Its protein is CASRKFGVQETQYF.

In its sample, this clone was seen once. The chain is built from TRBV6-2 or TRBV6-3 and TRBJ1-2; no definite D call. The V gene lost 3 bases and the J gene lost 5 bases, with 10 bases spanning the gap. CDR1 and CDR2 from the germline V gene are MNHEY and SVGEGT. The CDR3 consists of 13 residues. The CDR3 DNA follows: TGTGCCAGCAGTTATATTTCCCAATATGGCTACACCTTC. It yields the protein CASSYISQYGYTF.

The gene calls are TRBV6-1 and TRBJ2-3; D is ambiguous. Germline CDR1 reads MNHNS; CDR2 reads SASEGT. V gave up 2 bases and J gave up 6 bases, with 12 bases separating them. The CDR3 is 14 residues long. CDR3 sequence reads: CASSERDSGDTQYF. CDR3 DNA sequence: TGTGCCAGCAGTGAAAGGGATAGTGGGGATACGCAGTATTTT.

The gene calls are TRBV5-5 and TRBJ1-5; D uncertain. Germline V gene data show CDR1 as SGHKS and CDR2 as YYEKEE (reference sequence). V was shortened by 0 bases and J by 6 bases, with 7 bases between the two germline ends. The CDR3 runs to 13 residues. CDR3 DNA sequence: TGTGCCAGCAGCTTGGCGTCTGGTCAGCCCCAGCATTTT. It codes for CASSLASGQPQHF.

The gene calls are TRBV6-5 and TRBJ1-5, with 8 bases matching TRBD1. The CDR3 totals 13 residues. Germline CDR1 reads MNHEY; CDR2 reads SVGAGI. V trimming: 7 bases; J trimming: 5 bases; junction bases outside the gene matches: 4. This CDR3 is CASTGQGDQPQHF. As DNA, the CDR3 is TGTGCCAGCACCGGACAGGGAGATCAGCCCCAGCATTTT.